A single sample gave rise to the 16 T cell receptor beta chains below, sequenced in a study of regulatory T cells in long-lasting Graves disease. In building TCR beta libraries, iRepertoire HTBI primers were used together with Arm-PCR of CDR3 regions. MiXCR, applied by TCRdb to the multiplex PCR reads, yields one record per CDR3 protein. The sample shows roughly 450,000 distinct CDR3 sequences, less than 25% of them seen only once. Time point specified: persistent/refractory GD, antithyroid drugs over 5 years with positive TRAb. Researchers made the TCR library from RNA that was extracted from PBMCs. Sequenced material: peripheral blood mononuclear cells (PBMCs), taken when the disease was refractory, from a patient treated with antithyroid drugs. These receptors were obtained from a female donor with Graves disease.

The CDR3 DNA sequence: TGCAGTGCTAGAGCGGGCACAGGGGGCCTGGATGAGCAGTTCTTC. Translation: CSARAGTGGLDEQFF. The chain has TRBV20-1 and TRBJ2-1, with TRBD1 matching 9 bases. With 1 base clipped from V and 8 bases from J, the junction kept 9 bases outside the gene matches. This CDR3 has 15 residues. Per germline, CDR1 DFQATT and CDR2 SNEGSKA (reference sequence).

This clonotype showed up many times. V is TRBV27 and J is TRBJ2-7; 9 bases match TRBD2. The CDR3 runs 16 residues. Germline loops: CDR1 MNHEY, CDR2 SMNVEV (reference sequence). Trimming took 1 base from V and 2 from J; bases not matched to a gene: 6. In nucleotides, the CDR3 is TGTGCCAGCAGTTTATGGGGGATAGCGGGGGCCTACGAGCAGTACTTC. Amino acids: CASSLWGIAGAYEQYF.

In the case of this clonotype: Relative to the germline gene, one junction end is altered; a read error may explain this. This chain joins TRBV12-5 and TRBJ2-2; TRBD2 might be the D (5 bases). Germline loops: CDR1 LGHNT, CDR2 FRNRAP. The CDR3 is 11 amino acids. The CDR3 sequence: CASGFGQEVFF. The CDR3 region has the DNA TGTGCTAGTGGTTTCGGGCAGGAGGTGTTTTTT.

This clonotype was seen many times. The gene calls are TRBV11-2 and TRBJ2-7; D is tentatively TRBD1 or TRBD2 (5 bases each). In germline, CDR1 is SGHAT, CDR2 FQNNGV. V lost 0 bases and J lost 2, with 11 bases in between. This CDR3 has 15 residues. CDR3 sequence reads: CASSLEGEFPYEQYF. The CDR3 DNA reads TGTGCCAGCAGCTTAGAAGGGGAGTTCCCCTACGAGCAGTACTTC.

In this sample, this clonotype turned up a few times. The CDR3 DNA reads TGTGCCAGCAGTTACGAGTCCAGGTCCACCGGGGAGCTGTTTTTT. Its protein product is CASSYESRSTGELFF. V is TRBV11-3 and J is TRBJ2-2, with D unresolved. CDR3 length: 15 residues. Germline loops: CDR1 SGHNT, CDR2 YENEEA. V was cut by 6 bases and J by 4 bases, with 15 bases left in between.

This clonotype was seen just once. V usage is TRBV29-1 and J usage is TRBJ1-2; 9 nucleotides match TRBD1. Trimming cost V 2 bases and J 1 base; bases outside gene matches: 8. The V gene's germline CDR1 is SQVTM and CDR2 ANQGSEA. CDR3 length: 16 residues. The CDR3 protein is CSVESARTGVNYGYTF. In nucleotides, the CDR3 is TGCAGCGTTGAATCCGCGCGGACAGGGGTTAACTATGGCTACACCTTC.

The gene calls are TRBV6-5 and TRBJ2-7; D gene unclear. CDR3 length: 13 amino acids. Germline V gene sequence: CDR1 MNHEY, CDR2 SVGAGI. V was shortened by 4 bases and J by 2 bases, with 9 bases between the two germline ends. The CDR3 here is CASSFIRTYEQYF. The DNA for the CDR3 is TGTGCCAGCAGTTTCATCCGGACCTACGAGCAGTACTTC.

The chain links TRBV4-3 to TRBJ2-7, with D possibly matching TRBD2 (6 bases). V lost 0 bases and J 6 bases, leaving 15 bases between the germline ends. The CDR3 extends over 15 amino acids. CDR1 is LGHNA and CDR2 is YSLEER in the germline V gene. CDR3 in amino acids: CASSQDLQEGVEQYF. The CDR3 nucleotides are TGCGCCAGCAGCCAAGATTTACAGGAGGGAGTCGAGCAGTACTTC.

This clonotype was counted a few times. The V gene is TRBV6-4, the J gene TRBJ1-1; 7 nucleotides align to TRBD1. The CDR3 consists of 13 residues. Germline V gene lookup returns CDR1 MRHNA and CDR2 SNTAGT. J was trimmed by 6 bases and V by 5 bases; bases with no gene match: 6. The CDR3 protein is CASSSTGMSEAFF. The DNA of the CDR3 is TGTGCCAGCAGTTCGACAGGGATGTCTGAAGCTTTCTTT.

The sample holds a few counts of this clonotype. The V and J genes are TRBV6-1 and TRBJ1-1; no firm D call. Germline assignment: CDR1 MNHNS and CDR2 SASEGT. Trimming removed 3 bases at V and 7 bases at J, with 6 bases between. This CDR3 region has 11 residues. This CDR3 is CASSDFNEAFF. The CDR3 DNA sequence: TGTGCCAGCAGTGATTTTAATGAAGCTTTCTTT.

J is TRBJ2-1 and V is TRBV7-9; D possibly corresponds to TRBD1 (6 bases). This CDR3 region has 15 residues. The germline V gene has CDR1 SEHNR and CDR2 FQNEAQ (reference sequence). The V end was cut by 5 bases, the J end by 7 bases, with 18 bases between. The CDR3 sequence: CASSADRLLWNEQFF. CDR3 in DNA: TGTGCCAGCAGCGCCGACAGGCTATTATGGAATGAGCAGTTCTTC.

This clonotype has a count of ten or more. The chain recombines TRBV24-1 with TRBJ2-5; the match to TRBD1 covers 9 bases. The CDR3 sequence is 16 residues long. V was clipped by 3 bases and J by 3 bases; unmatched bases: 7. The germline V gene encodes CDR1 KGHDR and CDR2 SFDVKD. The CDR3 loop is CATSDAGQGQKETQYF. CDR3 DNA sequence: TGTGCCACCAGTGATGCGGGACAGGGCCAAAAAGAGACCCAGTACTTC.

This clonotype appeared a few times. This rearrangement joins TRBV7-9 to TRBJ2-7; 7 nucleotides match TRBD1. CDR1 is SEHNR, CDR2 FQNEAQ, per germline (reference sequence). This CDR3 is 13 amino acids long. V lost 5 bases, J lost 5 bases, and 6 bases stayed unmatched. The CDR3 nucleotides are TGTGCCAGCAGCCCTTCCGACAGGGACGAGCAGTACTTC. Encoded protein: CASSPSDRDEQYF. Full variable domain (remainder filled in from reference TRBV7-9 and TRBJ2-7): DTGVSQNPRHKITKRGQNVTFRCDPISEHNRLYWYRQTLGQGPEFLTYFQNEAQLEKSRLLSDRFSAERPKGSFSTLEIQRTEQGDSAMYLCASSPSDRDEQYFGPGTRLTVT.

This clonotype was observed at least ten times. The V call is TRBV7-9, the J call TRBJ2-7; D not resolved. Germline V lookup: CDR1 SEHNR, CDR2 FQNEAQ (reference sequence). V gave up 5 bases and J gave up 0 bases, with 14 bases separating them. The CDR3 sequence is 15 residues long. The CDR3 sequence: CASSTTSGGSYEQYF. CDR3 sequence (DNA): TGTGCCAGCAGCACAACCTCCGGCGGCTCCTACGAGCAGTACTTC. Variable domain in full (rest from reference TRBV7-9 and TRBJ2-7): DTGVSQNPRHKITKRGQNVTFRCDPISEHNRLYWYRQTLGQGPEFLTYFQNEAQLEKSRLLSDRFSAERPKGSFSTLEIQRTEQGDSAMYLCASSTTSGGSYEQYFGPGTRLTVT.

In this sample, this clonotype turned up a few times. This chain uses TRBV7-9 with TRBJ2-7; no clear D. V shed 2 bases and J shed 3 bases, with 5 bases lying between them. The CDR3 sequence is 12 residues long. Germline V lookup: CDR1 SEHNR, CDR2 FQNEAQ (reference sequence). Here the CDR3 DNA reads TGTGCCAGCAGCTTAAAATACTACGAGCAGTACTTC. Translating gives CASSLKYYEQYF.

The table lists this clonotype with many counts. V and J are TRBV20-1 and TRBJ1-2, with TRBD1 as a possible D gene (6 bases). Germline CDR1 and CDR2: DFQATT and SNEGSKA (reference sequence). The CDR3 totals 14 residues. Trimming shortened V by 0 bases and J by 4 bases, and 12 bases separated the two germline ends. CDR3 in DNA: TGCAGTGCTAGAGATTTGGGGGGCGTCTATGGCTACACCTTC. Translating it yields CSARDLGGVYGYTF.